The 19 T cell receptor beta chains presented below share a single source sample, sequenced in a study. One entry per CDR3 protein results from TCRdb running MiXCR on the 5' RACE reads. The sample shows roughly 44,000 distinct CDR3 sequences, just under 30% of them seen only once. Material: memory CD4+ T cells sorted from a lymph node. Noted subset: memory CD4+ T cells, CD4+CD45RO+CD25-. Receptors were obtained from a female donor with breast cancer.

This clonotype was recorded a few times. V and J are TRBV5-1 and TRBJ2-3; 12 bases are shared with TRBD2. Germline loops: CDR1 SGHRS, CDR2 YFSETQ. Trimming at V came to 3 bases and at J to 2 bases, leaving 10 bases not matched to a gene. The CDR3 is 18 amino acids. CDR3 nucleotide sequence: TGCGCCAGCAGCTCTAGTACGTCTAGCGGGGGGGACACAGATACGCAGTATTTT. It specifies CASSSSTSSGGDTDTQYF.

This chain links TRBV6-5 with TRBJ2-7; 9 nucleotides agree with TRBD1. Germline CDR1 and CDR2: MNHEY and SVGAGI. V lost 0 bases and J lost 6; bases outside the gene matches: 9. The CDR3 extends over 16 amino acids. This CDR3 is CASSYSTGGFLGEQYF. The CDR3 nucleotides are TGTGCCAGCAGTTACTCGACAGGGGGATTTTTAGGCGAGCAGTACTTC.

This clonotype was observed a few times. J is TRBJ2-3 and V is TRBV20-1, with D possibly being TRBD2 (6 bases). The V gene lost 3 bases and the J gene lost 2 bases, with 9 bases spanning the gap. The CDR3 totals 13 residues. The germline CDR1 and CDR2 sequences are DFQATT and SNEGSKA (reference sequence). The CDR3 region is CSARAGYTDTQYF. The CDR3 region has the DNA TGCAGTGCTAGGGCGGGATACACAGATACGCAGTATTTT.

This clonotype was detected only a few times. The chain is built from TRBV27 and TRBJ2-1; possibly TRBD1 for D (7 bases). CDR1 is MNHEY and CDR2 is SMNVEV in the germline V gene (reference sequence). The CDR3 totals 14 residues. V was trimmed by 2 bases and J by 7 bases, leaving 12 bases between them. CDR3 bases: TGTGCCAGCAGTTTAGGCGGGACAGTAAATGAGCAGTTCTTC. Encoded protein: CASSLGGTVNEQFF.

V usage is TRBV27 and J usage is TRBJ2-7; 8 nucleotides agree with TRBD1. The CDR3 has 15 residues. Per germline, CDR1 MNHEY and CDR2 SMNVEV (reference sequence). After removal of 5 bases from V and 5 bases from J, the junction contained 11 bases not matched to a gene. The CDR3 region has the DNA TGTGCCAGCAGTGCGACAGGGGTAAATCCCCACGAGCAGTACTTC. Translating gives CASSATGVNPHEQYF.

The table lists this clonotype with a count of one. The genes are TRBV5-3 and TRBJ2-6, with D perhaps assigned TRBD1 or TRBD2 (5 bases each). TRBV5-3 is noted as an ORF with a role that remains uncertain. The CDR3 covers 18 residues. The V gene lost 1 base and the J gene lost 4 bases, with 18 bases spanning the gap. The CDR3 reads CARSLRLRAGTGANVLTF. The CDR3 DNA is TGTGCCAGAAGCTTGCGACTCCGCGCTGGGACCGGGGCCAACGTCCTGACTTTC.

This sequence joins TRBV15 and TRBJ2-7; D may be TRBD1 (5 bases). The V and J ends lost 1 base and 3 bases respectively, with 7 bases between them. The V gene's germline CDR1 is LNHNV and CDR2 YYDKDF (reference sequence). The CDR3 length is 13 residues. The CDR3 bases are TGTGCCACCAGCAGAGGACAGAACTACGAGCAGTACTTC. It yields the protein CATSRGQNYEQYF.

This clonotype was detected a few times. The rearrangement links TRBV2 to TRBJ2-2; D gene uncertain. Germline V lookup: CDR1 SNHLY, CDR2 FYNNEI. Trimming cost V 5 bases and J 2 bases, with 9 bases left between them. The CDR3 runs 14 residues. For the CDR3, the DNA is TGTGCCAGCAGTTGGACGCAAAACACCGGGGAGCTGTTTTTT. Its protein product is CASSWTQNTGELFF.

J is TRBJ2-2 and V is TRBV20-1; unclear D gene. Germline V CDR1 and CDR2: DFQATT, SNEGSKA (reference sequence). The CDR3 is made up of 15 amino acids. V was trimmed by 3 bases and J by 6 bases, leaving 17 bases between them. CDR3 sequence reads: CSASPWGNFAGELFF. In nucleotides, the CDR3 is TGCAGTGCTAGCCCCTGGGGAAATTTCGCCGGGGAGCTGTTTTTT.

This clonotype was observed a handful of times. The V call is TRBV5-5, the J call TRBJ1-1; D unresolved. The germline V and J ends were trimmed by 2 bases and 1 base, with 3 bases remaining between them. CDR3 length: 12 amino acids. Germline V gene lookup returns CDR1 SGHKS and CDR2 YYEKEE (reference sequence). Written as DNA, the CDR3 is TGTGCCAGCAGCTTTTGGAACACTGAAGCTTTCTTT. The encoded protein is CASSFWNTEAFF. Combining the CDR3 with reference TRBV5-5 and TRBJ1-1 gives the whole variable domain DAGVTQSPTHLIKTRGQQVTLRCSPISGHKSVSWYQQVLGQGPQFIFQYYEKEERGRGNFPDRFSARQFPNYSSELNVNALLLGDSALYLCASSFWNTEAFFGQGTRLTVV.

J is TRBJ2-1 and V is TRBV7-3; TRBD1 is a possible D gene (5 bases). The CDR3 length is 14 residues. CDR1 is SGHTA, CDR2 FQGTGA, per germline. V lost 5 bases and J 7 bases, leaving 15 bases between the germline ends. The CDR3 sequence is CASSPSGPMNEQFF. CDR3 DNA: TGTGCCAGCAGCCCCTCAGGGCCGATGAATGAGCAGTTCTTC.

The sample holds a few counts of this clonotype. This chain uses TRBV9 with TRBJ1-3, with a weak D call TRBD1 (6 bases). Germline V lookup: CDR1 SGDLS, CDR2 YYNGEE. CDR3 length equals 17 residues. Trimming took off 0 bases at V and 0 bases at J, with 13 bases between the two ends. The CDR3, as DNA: TGTGCCAGCAGCGTAGCTAGCAGGGGCGCCTCTGGAAACACCATATATTTT. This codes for CASSVASRGASGNTIYF. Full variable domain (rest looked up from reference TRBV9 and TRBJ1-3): DSGVTQTPKHLITATGQRVTLRCSPRSGDLSVYWYQQSLDQGLQFLIQYYNGEERAKGNILERFSAQQFPDLHSELNLSSLELGDSALYFCASSVASRGASGNTIYFGEGSWLTVV.

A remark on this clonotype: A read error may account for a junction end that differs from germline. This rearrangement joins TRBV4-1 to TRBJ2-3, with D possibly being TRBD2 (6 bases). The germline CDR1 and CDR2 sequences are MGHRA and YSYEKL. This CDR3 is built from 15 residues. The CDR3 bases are TGCGCCGGCAGCCAAGATCGGGTCGGGGGAGATACGCAGTATTTT. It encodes CAGSQDRVGGDTQYF.

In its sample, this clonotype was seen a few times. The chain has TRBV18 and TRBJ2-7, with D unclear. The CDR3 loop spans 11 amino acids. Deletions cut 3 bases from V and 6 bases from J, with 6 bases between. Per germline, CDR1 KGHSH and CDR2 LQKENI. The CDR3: CASSPDAEQYF. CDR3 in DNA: TGTGCCAGCTCACCGGATGCCGAGCAGTACTTC.

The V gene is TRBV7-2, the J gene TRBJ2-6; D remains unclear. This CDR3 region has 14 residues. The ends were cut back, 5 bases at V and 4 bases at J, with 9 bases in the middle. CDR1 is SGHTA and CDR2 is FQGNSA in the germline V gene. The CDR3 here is CASSLTPGANVLTF. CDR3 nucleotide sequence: TGTGCCAGCAGCCTGACCCCCGGGGCCAACGTCCTGACTTTC.

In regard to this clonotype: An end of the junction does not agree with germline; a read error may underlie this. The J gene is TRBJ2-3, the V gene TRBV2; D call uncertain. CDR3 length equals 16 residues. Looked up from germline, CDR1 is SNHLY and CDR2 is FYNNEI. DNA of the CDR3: TGTGTCAGCTTACAACTCGCAGCTTCCCGCACAGATACGCAGTATTTT. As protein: CVSLQLAASRTDTQYF.

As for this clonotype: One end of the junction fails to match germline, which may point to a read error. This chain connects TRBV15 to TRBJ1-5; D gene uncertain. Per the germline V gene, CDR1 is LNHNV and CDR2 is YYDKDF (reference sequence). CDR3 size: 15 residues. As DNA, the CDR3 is TGTGCCACCAGCAGAGATCATAGAAGCAATCAGCCCCAGCACTTT. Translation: CATSRDHRSNQPQHF.

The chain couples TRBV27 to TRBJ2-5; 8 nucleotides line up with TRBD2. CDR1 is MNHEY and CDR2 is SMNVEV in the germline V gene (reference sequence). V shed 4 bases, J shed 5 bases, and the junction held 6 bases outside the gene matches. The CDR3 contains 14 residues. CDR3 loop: CASSWGTRFETQYF. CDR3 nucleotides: TGTGCCAGCAGTTGGGGGACTAGGTTTGAGACCCAGTACTTC.

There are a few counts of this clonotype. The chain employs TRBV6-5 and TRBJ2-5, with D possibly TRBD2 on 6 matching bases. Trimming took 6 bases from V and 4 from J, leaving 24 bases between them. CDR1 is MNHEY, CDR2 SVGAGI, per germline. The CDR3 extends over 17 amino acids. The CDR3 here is CASSTPPGRGTGETQYF. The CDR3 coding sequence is TGTGCCAGCAGCACTCCCCCCGGGCGCGGGACGGGAGAGACCCAGTACTTC.